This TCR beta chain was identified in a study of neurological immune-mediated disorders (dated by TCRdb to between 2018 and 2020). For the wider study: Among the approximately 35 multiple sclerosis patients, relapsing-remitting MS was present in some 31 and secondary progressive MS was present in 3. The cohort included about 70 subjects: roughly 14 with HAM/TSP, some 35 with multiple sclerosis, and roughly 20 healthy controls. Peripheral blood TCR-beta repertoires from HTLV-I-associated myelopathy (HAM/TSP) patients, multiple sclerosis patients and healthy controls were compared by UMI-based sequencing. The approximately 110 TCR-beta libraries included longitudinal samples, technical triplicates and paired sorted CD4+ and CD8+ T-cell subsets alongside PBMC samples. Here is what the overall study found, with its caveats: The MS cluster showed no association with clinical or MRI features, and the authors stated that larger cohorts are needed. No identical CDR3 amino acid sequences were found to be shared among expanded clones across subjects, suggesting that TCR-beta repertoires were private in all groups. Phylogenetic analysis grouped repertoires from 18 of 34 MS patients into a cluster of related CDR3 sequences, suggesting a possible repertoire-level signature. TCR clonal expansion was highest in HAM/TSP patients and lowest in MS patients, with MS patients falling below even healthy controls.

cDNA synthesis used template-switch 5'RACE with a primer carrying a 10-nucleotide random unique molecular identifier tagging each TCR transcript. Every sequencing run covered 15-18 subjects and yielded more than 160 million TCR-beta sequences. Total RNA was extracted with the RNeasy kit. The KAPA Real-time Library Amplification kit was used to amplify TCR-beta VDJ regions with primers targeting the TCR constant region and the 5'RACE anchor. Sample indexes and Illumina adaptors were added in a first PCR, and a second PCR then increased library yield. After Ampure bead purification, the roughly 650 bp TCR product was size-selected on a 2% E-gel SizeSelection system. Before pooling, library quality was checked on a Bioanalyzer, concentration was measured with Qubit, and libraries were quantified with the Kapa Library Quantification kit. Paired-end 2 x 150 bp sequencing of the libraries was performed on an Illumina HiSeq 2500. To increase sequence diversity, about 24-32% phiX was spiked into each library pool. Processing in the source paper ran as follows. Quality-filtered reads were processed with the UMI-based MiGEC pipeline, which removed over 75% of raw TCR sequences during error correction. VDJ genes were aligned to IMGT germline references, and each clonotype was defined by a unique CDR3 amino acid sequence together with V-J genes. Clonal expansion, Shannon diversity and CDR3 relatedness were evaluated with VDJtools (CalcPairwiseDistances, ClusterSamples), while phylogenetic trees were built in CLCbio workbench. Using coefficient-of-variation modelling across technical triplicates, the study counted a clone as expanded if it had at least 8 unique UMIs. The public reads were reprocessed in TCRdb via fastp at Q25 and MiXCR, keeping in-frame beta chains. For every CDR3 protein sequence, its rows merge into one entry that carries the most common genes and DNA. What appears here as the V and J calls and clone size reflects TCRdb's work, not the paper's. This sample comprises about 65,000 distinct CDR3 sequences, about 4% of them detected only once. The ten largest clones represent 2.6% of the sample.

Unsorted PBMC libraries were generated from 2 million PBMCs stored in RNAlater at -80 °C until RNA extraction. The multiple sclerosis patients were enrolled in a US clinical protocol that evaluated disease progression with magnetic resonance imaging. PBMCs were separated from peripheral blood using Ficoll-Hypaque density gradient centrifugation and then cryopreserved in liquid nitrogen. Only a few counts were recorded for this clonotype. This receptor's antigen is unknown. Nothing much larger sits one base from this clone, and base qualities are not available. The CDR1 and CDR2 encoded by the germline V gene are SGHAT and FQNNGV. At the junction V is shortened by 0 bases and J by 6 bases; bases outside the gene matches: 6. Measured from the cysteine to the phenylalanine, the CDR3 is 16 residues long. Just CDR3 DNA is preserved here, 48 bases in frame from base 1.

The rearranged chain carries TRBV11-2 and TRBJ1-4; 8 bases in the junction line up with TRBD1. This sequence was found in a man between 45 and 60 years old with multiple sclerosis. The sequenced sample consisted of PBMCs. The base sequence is TGTGCCAGCAGCTTAGAGTGGACAGGGTGGGATGAAAAACTGTTTTTT. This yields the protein CASSLEWTGWDEKLFF.